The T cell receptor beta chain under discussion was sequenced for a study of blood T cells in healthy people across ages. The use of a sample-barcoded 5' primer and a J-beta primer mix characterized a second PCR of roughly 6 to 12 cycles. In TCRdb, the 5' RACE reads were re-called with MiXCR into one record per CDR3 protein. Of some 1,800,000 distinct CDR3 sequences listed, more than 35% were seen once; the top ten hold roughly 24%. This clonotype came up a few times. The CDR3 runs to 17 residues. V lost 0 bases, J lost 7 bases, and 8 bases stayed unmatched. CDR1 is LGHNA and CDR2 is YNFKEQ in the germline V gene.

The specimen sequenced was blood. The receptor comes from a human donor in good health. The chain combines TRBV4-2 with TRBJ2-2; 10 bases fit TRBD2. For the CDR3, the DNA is TGTGCCAGCAGCCAAGATAGAAGCGGGGGGGCCCACGGGGAGCTGTTTTTT. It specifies CASSQDRSGGAHGELFF.